The text below deals with one T cell receptor beta chain. Its antigen is unknown. Per-base qualities were not stored, and no clone one base away is much larger. The source of the sample is a study of regulatory T cells in long-lasting Graves disease (dated by TCRdb to about 2021). About the study as a whole: Patients with newly diagnosed Graves' disease had been on antithyroid drugs for under 3 months. This study used TCR sequencing and RNA sequencing of peripheral blood to compare persistent Graves' disease patients against newly diagnosed Graves' disease patients. A total of around 35 samples underwent TCR sequencing, from roughly 13 patients with persistent Graves' disease and roughly 20 patients with newly diagnosed Graves' disease. The study took place in China and was registered as a clinical trial.

From the cysteine up to the phenylalanine, the CDR3 has a length of 13 residues. The kept DNA is CDR3 alone, 39 bases in frame from the first base. Per the germline V gene (reference sequence), MNHEY is the CDR1 and SMNVEV is the CDR2. The germline ends are 12 bases apart after V is trimmed by 2 bases and J by 7 bases. Libraries were constructed by multiplex PCR. The sample was run on an Illumina HiSeq 4000. CDR3 regions were amplified by Arm-PCR with iRepertoire HTBI primers to construct TCR beta libraries. Before sequencing, the PCR products went through gel purification. As for how the authors treated the data: Across samples, 60 to 70 TRBV and over 11 TRBJ segments were identified and used for gene usage analysis of CDR3 amino acid clonotypes. Filtered high-quality paired reads were merged into contigs using COPE and FqMerger. Contigs were aligned with BLAST to IMGT TRBV, TRBD and TRBJ reference genes, and CDR3 was defined per IMGT. Highly expanded clones were defined as clonotypes with a frequency above 0.1%. Shannon entropy was used to measure repertoire diversity, and the Gini coefficient was used to measure V-J evenness. Public clonotypes were defined as clonotypes shared by more than one individual. In TCRdb, the public reads were trimmed at Q25 with fastp and aligned with MiXCR, with productive beta chains retained. Rows matching on CDR3 protein sequence are summarized as one entry with the most common DNA and genes. TCRdb, rather than the study authors, made the V and J calls. This sample is represented by roughly 400,000 distinct CDR3 sequences; 16% of them were singletons. The ten largest clonotypes hold less than 30% of the sample.

The sample's time point label, in plain terms: newly diagnosed GD, antithyroid drugs for less than 3 months. RNA was extracted from PBMCs in TRIzol for both TCR sequencing and RNA sequencing. The diagnosis of Graves' disease followed American Thyroid Association guidelines. Patients were recruited from an endocrinology department in Xi'an, China. Each patient gave about 8.1 milliliters of peripheral blood, collected in an EDTA anticoagulant tube. PBMCs were isolated by Ficoll Paque Plus density gradient separation without further T cell sorting. An Agilent 2100 Bioanalyzer and agarose gel were used to check RNA quality, and a NanoDrop 2000 was used to measure RNA concentration. What the research found in general, with its limitations: The authors noted that the small sample size was a limitation that may lower accuracy. Persistent disease showed preferential use of TRBV28, TRBJ1-2 and TRBJ2-5, whereas newly diagnosed disease favored TRBV20-1 and TRBJ2-1. Patients with persistent disease shared more public clonotypes (about 2,900) than newly diagnosed patients did (966). Lower TCR Shannon entropy and fewer highly expanded clones were observed in persistent Graves' disease patients than in newly diagnosed patients, which suggested clonal expansion. Peripheral blood alone was examined, since thyroid tissue, which constituted the primary lesion, could not be accessed. Sequencing and analysis were restricted to the TCR beta chain.

The data also belong to a second study, concerning T cells in Graves' hyperthyroidism and ophthalmopathy. As the second study states: Stable Graves' hyperthyroidism was defined as no progression to ophthalmopathy during 18 months of follow-up. Hyperthyroidism patients were aged 18 to 65 years and newly diagnosed, with disease duration of less than 2 months. Exclusion was applied to patients with uncontrolled infections, other autoimmune diseases, pregnancy or lactation. Diagnoses relied on clinical symptoms, serum thyroxine and TRAb, thyroid ultrasound and orbital computed tomography. A first-round RT-PCR of the TCR CDR3 used the HTBI primer set with the Qiagen OneStep RT-PCR kit. Most expanded thyroid clonotypes (frequency above 0.001) were also detected in blood, a finding suggesting that blood repertoires may reflect thyroid immune responses. A 13 V-J signature model separated ophthalmopathy from stable hyperthyroidism, with 87.88% sensitivity and 81% to 82% specificity in cross-validation and 80%/75% in testing. During validation, the model predicted progression to ophthalmopathy a median of about 6.3 months ahead of onset, with 70.59% sensitivity and about 72% specificity. To identify distinguishing TCR V-J signatures, a discovery cohort of around 100 patients was used, comprising under 45 with Graves' ophthalmopathy and 57 with stable Graves' hyperthyroidism. Prospective prediction of ophthalmopathy was tested in an independent validation cohort of fewer than 20 hyperthyroidism patients and 17 patients who later progressed to ophthalmopathy. The 80 to 100 discovery patients were randomly divided into training and test sets at a 7:3 ratio. Thyroid tissue and blood T-cell repertoires from more than 5 Graves' hyperthyroidism patients were also compared in the study. Once sampling was done, hyperthyroidism patients were given methimazole at a starting dose of 30 mg daily, whereas ophthalmopathy patients were given high-dose intravenous methylprednisolone. The libraries were constructed in a second round of multiplex PCR and then size-selected and purified. Sequencing of the libraries was done on an Illumina HiSeq2000 using paired-end 100 bp reads. SOAPnuke was used to process the raw data, throwing out any read that contained adapters or uncalled bases, had a mean Phred below 15, or lacked an exact constant-primer or identifier match. COPE v1.2.5 was used to merge high-quality paired reads, and clonotypes were defined as unique nucleotide sequences. MiTCR v1.1 was used to align the clonotypes against IMGT TRBV, TRBD and TRBJ reference segments. The analysis was restricted to V-J combinations with a frequency above 0.0001, which together covered roughly 99% of the repertoires. The TCS score was defined as the ratio of F50 (clonal expansion) to E x V (chaos), calculated using BLOSUM62-based TCRdist between CDR3 peptides within each V-J. Welch's t-statistics and random forest reduced 514 V-J features to under 15, which were used in a naive Bayes classifier (R e1071). Sample size was not statistically predetermined, and investigators were not blinded to group allocation. The paper reports TCR Vbeta CDR3 sequencing of 130 to 150 peripheral blood samples: fewer than 50 ophthalmopathy, under 80 hyperthyroidism and around 17 progressor patients.

The sequence was obtained from a woman younger than 30 with Graves disease. Donor details come from another sample of the same person, matched by shared clones. The sequence is built from TRBV27 and TRBJ2-7; TRBD2 is perhaps the D gene, given 6 matching bases. The sequences come from peripheral blood mononuclear cells (PBMCs), collected at new diagnosis, from a patient treated with antithyroid drugs. Read as DNA, the sequence is TGTGCCAGCAGTTTAGGGCCGACTAGGGAGCAGTACTTC. Translation gives CASSLGPTREQYF.